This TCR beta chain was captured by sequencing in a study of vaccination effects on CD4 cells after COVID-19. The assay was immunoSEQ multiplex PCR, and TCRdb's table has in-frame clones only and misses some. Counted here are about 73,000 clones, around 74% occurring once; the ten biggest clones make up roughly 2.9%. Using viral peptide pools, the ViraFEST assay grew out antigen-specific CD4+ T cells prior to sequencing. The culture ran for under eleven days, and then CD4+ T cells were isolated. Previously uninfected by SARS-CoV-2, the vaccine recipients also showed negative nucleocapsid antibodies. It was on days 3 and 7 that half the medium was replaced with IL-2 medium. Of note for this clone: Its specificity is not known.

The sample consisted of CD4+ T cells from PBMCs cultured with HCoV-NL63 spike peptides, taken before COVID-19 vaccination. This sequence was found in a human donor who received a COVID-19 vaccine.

Here the CDR3 DNA reads TGCAGCGCTACTCGGACAGGGGGAGAGACCCAGTACTTC. It yields the protein CSATRTGGETQYF. The rearrangement uses TRBV29-1 and TRBJ2-5, with TRBD1 identical over 10 bases. The V gene's germline CDR1 is SQVTM and CDR2 ANQGSEA. V lost 7 bases to trimming and J lost 4 bases; unmatched junction nucleotides: 6. The CDR3 has 13 amino acids.